These 29 T cell receptor beta chains were sequenced from one sample in a study of blood T cells in healthy people across ages. A J-beta primer mix and a sample-barcoded 5' primer were used in a second PCR of roughly 6 to 11 cycles. TCRdb analysed the 5' RACE reads with MiXCR anew, one entry per CDR3 protein. The sample has roughly 900,000 distinct CDR3 sequences; 45% to 50% are singletons. The specimen sequenced was blood. The receptors shown here come from a man younger than 40 in good health.

CDR3 sequence: CASSFLAGLQETQYF. CDR3 in DNA: TGTGCCAGCAGCTTTCTAGCGGGGCTGCAAGAGACCCAGTACTTC. J is TRBJ2-5 and V is TRBV7-3; 9 positions agree with TRBD2. V dropped 3 bases and J dropped 2; count of bases not matched to a gene: 4. This CDR3 has 15 amino acids. Germline CDR1 reads SGHTA; CDR2 reads FQGTGA.

This clonotype was seen repeatedly, ten times or more. The chain has TRBV24-1 and TRBJ1-1; weak D call: TRBD1 (5 bases). From germline, CDR1 is KGHDR and CDR2 SFDVKD. Trimming stripped 10 bases from V and 3 bases from J, with 8 bases between. The CDR3 loop spans 11 amino acids. CDR3 sequence: CATRGYTEAFF. CDR3 nucleotide sequence: TGTGCCACGAGGGGCTACACTGAAGCTTTCTTT.

The chain combines TRBV6-5 with TRBJ2-7, with D perhaps TRBD1 or TRBD2 (6 bases each). From germline, CDR1 is MNHEY and CDR2 SVGAGI. V lost 2 bases and J lost 3, with 11 bases in between. This CDR3 has 14 residues. The CDR3 is CASSYRGTNYEQYF. CDR3 nucleotides: TGTGCCAGCAGTTACCGGGGGACAAACTACGAGCAGTACTTC.

The rearrangement links TRBV7-2 to TRBJ2-3; TRBD2 agrees at 11 bases. The J segment lost 6 bases and the V segment lost 4 bases, leaving 6 bases of the junction unmatched. Germline V CDR1 and CDR2: SGHTA, FQGNSA. The length of the CDR3 is 15 residues. CDR3 nucleotides: TGTGCCAGCAGCTCCTCTAGCGGGGGGAGGGATACGCAGTATTTT. It translates to CASSSSSGGRDTQYF.

The V call is TRBV4-3, the J call TRBJ2-3; tentatively, D is TRBD1 (5 bases). Germline V gene sequence: CDR1 LGHNA, CDR2 YSLEER. V lost 1 base to trimming and J lost 2 bases, with 13 bases between them. This CDR3 region has 16 residues. The CDR3 region is CASSQGKSGYTDTQYF. The CDR3, as DNA: TGCGCCAGCAGCCAAGGAAAATCAGGGTACACAGATACGCAGTATTTT.

This clonotype was found once. The V call is TRBV6-6, the J call TRBJ2-6; the D is unclear. CDR1 and CDR2 from the germline V gene are MNHNY and SVGAGI (reference sequence). The CDR3 is 16 amino acids. V lost 0 bases to trimming and J lost 1 base, with 7 bases between them. The CDR3 protein is CASSYSSPSGANVLTF. The CDR3 DNA follows: TGTGCCAGCAGTTACTCGAGTCCGTCTGGGGCCAACGTCCTGACTTTC.

With respect to this clonotype: Its ends do not fully match the called genes, so a read error is possible. The rearrangement joins TRBV4-2 to TRBJ2-3, with unresolved D. Germline CDR1 reads LGHNA; CDR2 reads YNFKEQ. This CDR3 contains 15 residues. The CDR3 reads CASSQDPSVTDMQYF. CDR3 DNA: TGTGCCAGCAGCCAAGATCCGAGCGTCACAGATATGCAGTATTTT.

The chain recombines TRBV4-3 with TRBJ2-3; D may match TRBD1 or TRBD2 (5 bases each). The CDR3 is 17 residues long. The germline gives CDR1 LGHNA, CDR2 YSLEER. Trimming took 0 bases from V and 0 from J, leaving 13 bases between them. The CDR3 loop is CASSQDGAAKSTDTQYF. In DNA form, the CDR3 reads TGCGCCAGCAGCCAAGACGGGGCCGCCAAAAGCACAGATACGCAGTATTTT.

The chain employs TRBV24-1 and TRBJ2-7; D may be TRBD1 (6 bases). V was trimmed by 3 bases and J by 5 bases, leaving 13 bases between them. The CDR3 runs to 14 residues. From germline, CDR1 is KGHDR and CDR2 SFDVKD. The CDR3 DNA reads TGTGCCACCAGTGATCCCCAGACAGGACACGAGCAGTACTTC. It is translated as CATSDPQTGHEQYF.

The chain employs TRBV2 and TRBJ2-1, with 7 positions matching TRBD2. Germline trimming cut 8 bases from V and 7 bases from J; bases unmatched to any gene: 14. This CDR3 region has 15 residues. CDR1 SNHLY and CDR2 FYNNEI come from the germline V gene. The CDR3 spells CASDPAGAFRNEQFF. CDR3 nucleotide sequence: TGTGCCAGCGATCCGGCGGGAGCATTCCGGAATGAGCAGTTCTTC. The full variable domain, rest sourced from reference TRBV2 and TRBJ2-1, is EPEVTQTPSHQVTQMGQEVILRCVPISNHLYFYWYRQILGQKVEFLVSFYNNEISEKSEIFDDQFSVERPDGSNFTLKIRSTKLEDSAMYFCASDPAGAFRNEQFFGPGTRLTVL.

The chain carries TRBV6-6 and TRBJ1-5; D might be TRBD1 (6 bases). Per the germline V gene, CDR1 is MNHNY and CDR2 is SVGAGI (reference sequence). Trimming shortened V by 6 bases and J by 7 bases, and 16 bases separated the two germline ends. The CDR3 loop spans 14 amino acids. CDR3 amino acids: CASSKQGLGQPQHF. As DNA, the CDR3 is TGTGCCAGCAGCAAACAGGGCCTAGGGCAGCCCCAGCATTTT.

This chain joins TRBV20-1 and TRBJ2-7, with 7 bases matching TRBD2. The V gene end was trimmed by 0 bases and the J gene end by 4 bases; junction bases not matched to a gene: 6. This CDR3 is built from 14 residues. The germline CDR1 and CDR2 sequences are DFQATT and SNEGSKA (reference sequence). The CDR3 sequence is CSAREAGSFYEQYF. The CDR3 DNA is TGCAGTGCTAGAGAAGCGGGGAGTTTTTACGAGCAGTACTTC.

The CDR3 bases are TGTGCCAGCAGCTTGGCTGCGATTGCTAACTATGGCTACACCTTC. Protein sequence: CASSLAAIANYGYTF. The chain joins TRBV5-6 to TRBJ1-2, with D unresolved. Germline CDR1 and CDR2: SGHDT and YYEEEE. The V and J ends lost 0 bases and 0 bases respectively, with 9 bases between them. The CDR3 length is 15 residues.

In nucleotides, the CDR3 is TGCAGTGCCCCAATCACTAGCGGGGGCTTCTCCTACGAGCAGTACTTC. This encodes CSAPITSGGFSYEQYF. The chain uses TRBV20-1 and TRBJ2-7; 11 bases match TRBD2. Trimming at V came to 6 bases and at J to 0 bases, leaving 10 bases not matched to a gene. The CDR3 consists of 16 residues. CDR1 and CDR2 (germline): DFQATT, SNEGSKA (reference sequence).

The CDR3 DNA sequence: TGTGCCAGCAGCTTAGTGCCCAAAAACATTCAGTACTTC. Translated, it gives CASSLVPKNIQYF. The chain recombines TRBV7-9 with TRBJ2-4; D unclear. Per germline, CDR1 SEHNR and CDR2 FQNEAQ (reference sequence). V was trimmed by 1 base and J by 2 bases, leaving 3 bases between them. This CDR3 comprises 13 residues.

The chain joins TRBV30 to TRBJ1-5; D is unresolved. CDR3 size: 12 residues. V dropped 3 bases and J dropped 6 bases, with 9 bases sitting between them. The germline CDR1 and CDR2 sequences are GTSNPN and SVGIG (reference sequence). CDR3 nucleotides: TGTGCCTGGAGCTCTCGGGGTCAGCCCCAGCATTTT. This encodes CAWSSRGQPQHF.

In this sample, this clonotype turned up a few times. The J gene is TRBJ1-4, the V gene TRBV25-1; TRBD1 agrees at 10 bases. Germline CDR1 is MGHDK and CDR2 is SYGVNS. V gave up 1 base and J gave up 6 bases; unmatched junction bases: 2. CDR3 length: 15 amino acids. CDR3 coding DNA: TGTGCCAGCAGTGAATGGGGGACAGGGGATGAAAAACTGTTTTTT. Its protein product is CASSEWGTGDEKLFF.

The V and J genes are TRBV4-1 and TRBJ1-2, with a tentative D call TRBD1 (5 bases). The CDR3 has 14 residues. Trimming stripped 4 bases from V and 2 bases from J, with 11 bases between. Germline V gene sequence: CDR1 MGHRA, CDR2 YSYEKL. CDR3 loop: CASSRGEQNYGYTF. The CDR3 DNA reads as TGCGCCAGCAGCCGGGGGGAGCAAAACTATGGCTACACCTTC.

DNA of the CDR3: TGCAGCGTTGTATCCGAAGCGGGGCTTCATACGCAGTATTTT. It translates to CSVVSEAGLHTQYF. The V call is TRBV29-1, the J call TRBJ2-3, with 7 bases fitting TRBD2. Germline trimming cut 4 bases from V and 7 bases from J; bases unmatched to any gene: 11. Germline CDR1 and CDR2: SQVTM and ANQGSEA. The CDR3 consists of 14 residues.

This clonotype turned up a few times. The V gene is TRBV6-5, the J gene TRBJ2-5; 7 bases are a match to TRBD2. This CDR3 region has 12 residues. Germline V gene data show CDR1 as MNHEY and CDR2 as SVGAGI. After removal of 5 bases from V and 12 bases from J, the junction contained 9 bases not matched to a gene. CDR3 sequence (DNA): TGTGCCAGCAGTCCATTTGGGGGGGGTGAGTACTTC. This gives the protein CASSPFGGGEYF.

This chain connects TRBV4-3 to TRBJ1-2, with D unresolved. The CDR3 is 13 residues long. V was pared by 8 bases and J by 3 bases, with 13 bases between. Germline lookup yields CDR1 LGHNA and CDR2 YSLEER. Here the CDR3 DNA reads TGCGCCAGCGCCCCATCGAAGGACTATGGCTACACCTTC. This encodes CASAPSKDYGYTF.

This clonotype was picked up a small number of times. J is TRBJ2-1 and V is TRBV25-1; weak D call: TRBD2 (6 bases). The CDR3 runs to 12 residues. Trimming took off 8 bases at V and 5 bases at J, with 10 bases between the two ends. Germline values: CDR1 MGHDK, CDR2 SYGVNS. The CDR3 coding sequence is TGTGCCAGCCGGGACTCGGACAATGAGCAGTTCTTC. Protein sequence: CASRDSDNEQFF.

This clonotype occurred a few times. The chain is built from TRBV6-6 and TRBJ1-2; no clear D. CDR1 and CDR2 from the germline V gene are MNHNY and SVGAGI (reference sequence). The V and J ends lost 0 bases and 5 bases respectively, with 10 bases between them. The CDR3 has 14 residues. CDR3 DNA sequence: TGTGCCAGCAGTTACTCCAGTACGGAGTATGGCTACACCTTC. Residues: CASSYSSTEYGYTF.

This clonotype showed up just once. CDR3 DNA sequence: TGTGCCAGCAGTGAAGGCTCGCGGGGGGGCATAGATACGCAGTATTTT. It specifies CASSEGSRGGIDTQYF. This chain uses TRBV2 with TRBJ2-3; 9 bases are shared with TRBD2. CDR1 is SNHLY and CDR2 is FYNNEI in the germline V gene. This CDR3 spans 16 amino acids. The V gene end was trimmed by 1 base and the J gene end by 5 bases; junction bases not matched to a gene: 7. The entire variable domain, with the rest obtained from reference TRBV2 and TRBJ2-3, is as follows: EPEVTQTPSHQVTQMGQEVILRCVPISNHLYFYWYRQILGQKVEFLVSFYNNEISEKSEIFDDQFSVERPDGSNFTLKIRSTKLEDSAMYFCASSEGSRGGIDTQYFGPGTRLTVL.

This clonotype was seen a handful of times. The chain couples TRBV4-1 to TRBJ2-5, with 9 nucleotides matching TRBD2. The CDR3 spans 17 residues. CDR1 is MGHRA, CDR2 YSYEKL, per germline. Trimming took 0 bases from V and 0 from J; bases not matched to a gene: 5. CDR3 DNA sequence: TGCGCCAGCAGCCAAGAGTCGTTAGCGGGGGACCAAGAGACCCAGTACTTC. It translates to CASSQESLAGDQETQYF.

V is TRBV6-1 and J is TRBJ1-5; TRBD1 agrees at 8 bases. The CDR3 is 14 amino acids. V was pared by 8 bases and J by 5 bases, with 8 bases of the junction left unmatched. Germline assignment: CDR1 MNHNS and CDR2 SASEGT. CDR3 sequence reads: CASAYRGIDQPQHF. The CDR3 bases are TGTGCCAGCGCTTACAGGGGGATAGATCAGCCCCAGCATTTT.

V gene TRBV7-2 combines with J gene TRBJ1-1, with 8 bases matching TRBD1. This CDR3 comprises 14 residues. The germline V gene has CDR1 SGHTA and CDR2 FQGNSA. The trim removed 5 bases at V and 5 bases at J, leaving 7 bases unmatched. The DNA of the CDR3 is TGTGCCAGCAGCAGACAGGGGAGATGGACTGAAGCTTTCTTT. Its protein is CASSRQGRWTEAFF.

The CDR3 region is CASSQDSAFGANVLTF. As DNA, the CDR3 is TGTGCCAGCAGCCAAGACTCGGCATTTGGGGCCAACGTCCTGACTTTC. This chain joins TRBV4-2 and TRBJ2-6; D remains ambiguous. CDR1 and CDR2 from the germline V gene are LGHNA and YNFKEQ. The ends were cut back, 0 bases at V and 3 bases at J, with 9 bases in the middle. The CDR3 consists of 16 residues.

The chain combines TRBV4-3 with TRBJ1-1, with 8 bases aligning to TRBD1. The CDR3 has 17 amino acids. Germline V gives CDR1 LGHNA, CDR2 YSLEER. V lost 1 base and J lost 0; bases outside the gene matches: 7. CDR3 sequence: CASSQGPGGRMNTEAFF. DNA of the CDR3: TGCGCCAGCAGCCAAGGACCAGGGGGCCGCATGAACACTGAAGCTTTCTTT.